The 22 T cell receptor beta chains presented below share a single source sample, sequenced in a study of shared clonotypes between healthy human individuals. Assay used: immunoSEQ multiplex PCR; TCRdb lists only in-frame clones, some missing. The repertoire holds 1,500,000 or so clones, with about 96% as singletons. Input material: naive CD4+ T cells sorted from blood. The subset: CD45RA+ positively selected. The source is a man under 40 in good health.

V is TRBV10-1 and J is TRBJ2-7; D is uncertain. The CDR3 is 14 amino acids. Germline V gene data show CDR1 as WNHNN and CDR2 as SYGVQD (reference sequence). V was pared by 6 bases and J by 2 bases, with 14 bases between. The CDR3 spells CASSPDLDTYEQYF. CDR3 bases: TGCGCCAGCAGCCCTGACCTAGATACCTACGAGCAGTACTTC.

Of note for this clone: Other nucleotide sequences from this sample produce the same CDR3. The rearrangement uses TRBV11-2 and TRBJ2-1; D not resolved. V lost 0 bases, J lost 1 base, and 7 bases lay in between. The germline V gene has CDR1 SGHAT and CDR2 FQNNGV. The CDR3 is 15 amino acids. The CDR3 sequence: CASSLEASSYNEQFF. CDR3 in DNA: TGTGCCAGCAGCTTAGAGGCCTCATCCTACAATGAGCAGTTCTTC.

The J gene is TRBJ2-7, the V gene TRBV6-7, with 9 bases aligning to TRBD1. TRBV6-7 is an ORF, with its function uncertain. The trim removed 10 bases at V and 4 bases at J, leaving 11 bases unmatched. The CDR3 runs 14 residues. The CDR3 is CATPWDRVRYEQYF. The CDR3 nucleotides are TGTGCCACCCCCTGGGACAGGGTTAGGTACGAGCAGTACTTC.

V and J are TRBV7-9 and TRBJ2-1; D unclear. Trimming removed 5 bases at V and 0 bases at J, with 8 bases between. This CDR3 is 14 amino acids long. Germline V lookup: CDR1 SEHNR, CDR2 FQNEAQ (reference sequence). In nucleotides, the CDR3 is TGTGCCAGCAGCCTACCTCGCTCCTACAATGAGCAGTTCTTC. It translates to CASSLPRSYNEQFF.

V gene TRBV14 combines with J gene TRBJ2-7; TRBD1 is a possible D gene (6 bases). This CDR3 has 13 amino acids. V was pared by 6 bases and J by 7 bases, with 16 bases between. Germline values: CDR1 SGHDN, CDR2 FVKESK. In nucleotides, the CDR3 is TGTGCCAGCAGTCCCAGGGGATGGGGGGAGCAGTACTTC. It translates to CASSPRGWGEQYF.

This chain's CDR3 is CASSQPGDRVGYGYTF. The DNA for the CDR3 is TGCGCCAGCAGCCAGCCGGGAGACAGGGTTGGCTATGGCTACACCTTC. J is TRBJ1-2 and V is TRBV4-1; the match to TRBD1 covers 7 bases. This CDR3 has 16 residues. The germline gives CDR1 MGHRA, CDR2 YSYEKL. The J segment lost 4 bases and the V segment lost 3 bases, leaving 11 bases of the junction unmatched.

The CDR3 sequence is CAIRPSEVGEKLFF. CDR3 nucleotides: TGTGCCATCAGGCCCTCGGAGGTAGGGGAAAAACTGTTTTTT. V is TRBV10-3 and J is TRBJ1-4, with unresolved D. The CDR3 spans 14 residues. Germline V gene sequence: CDR1 ENHRY, CDR2 SYGVKD. V lost 6 bases to trimming and J lost 8 bases, with 16 bases between them.

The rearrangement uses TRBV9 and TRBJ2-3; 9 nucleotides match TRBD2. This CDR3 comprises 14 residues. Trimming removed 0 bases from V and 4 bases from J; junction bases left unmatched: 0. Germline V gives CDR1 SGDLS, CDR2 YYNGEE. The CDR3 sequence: CASSVASGADTQYF. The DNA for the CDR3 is TGTGCCAGCAGCGTAGCTAGCGGGGCAGATACGCAGTATTTT.

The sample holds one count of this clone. The CDR3 is CASSLNGAELSGANVLTF. As DNA, the CDR3 is TGTGCCAGCAGCCTTAACGGGGCAGAACTCTCTGGGGCCAACGTCCTGACTTTC. The chain joins TRBV11-2 to TRBJ2-6; D may be TRBD1 or TRBD2 (5 bases each). CDR3 length: 18 residues. Between the trimmed V and J ends, which lost 5 bases and 0 bases, there was a span of 17 bases. Germline CDR1 is SGHAT and CDR2 is FQNNGV.

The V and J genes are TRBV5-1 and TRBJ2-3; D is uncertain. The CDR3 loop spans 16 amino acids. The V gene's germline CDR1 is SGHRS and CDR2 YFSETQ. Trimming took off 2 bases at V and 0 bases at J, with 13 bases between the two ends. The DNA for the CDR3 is TGCGCCAGCAGCTTTACGGACCGTCCTAGCACAGATACGCAGTATTTT. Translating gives CASSFTDRPSTDTQYF.

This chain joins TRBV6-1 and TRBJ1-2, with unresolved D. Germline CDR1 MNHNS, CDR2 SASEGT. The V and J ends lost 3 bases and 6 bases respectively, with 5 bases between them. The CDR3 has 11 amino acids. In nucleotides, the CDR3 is TGTGCCAGCAGTGAGATGAATGGCTACACCTTC. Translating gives CASSEMNGYTF.

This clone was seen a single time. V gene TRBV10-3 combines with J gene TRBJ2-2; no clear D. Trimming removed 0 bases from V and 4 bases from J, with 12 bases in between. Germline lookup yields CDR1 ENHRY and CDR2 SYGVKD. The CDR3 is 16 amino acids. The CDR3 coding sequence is TGTGCCATCAGTGAGTCTGTGGGTACGGTCACCGGGGAGCTGTTTTTT. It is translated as CAISESVGTVTGELFF.

CDR3 loop: CASSSGRDYEQYF. In DNA form, the CDR3 reads TGCGCCAGCAGCTCCGGAAGGGACTACGAGCAGTACTTC. V usage is TRBV5-1 and J usage is TRBJ2-7; D is unclear. V was trimmed by 3 bases and J by 3 bases, leaving 10 bases between them. Germline CDR1 is SGHRS and CDR2 is YFSETQ. This CDR3 is 13 amino acids long.

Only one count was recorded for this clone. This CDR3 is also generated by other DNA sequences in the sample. The DNA of the CDR3 is TGTGCCAGCAGTTTATCGCCACCCTACGAGCAGTACTTC. Its protein is CASSLSPPYEQYF. The chain combines TRBV27 with TRBJ2-7; D gene uncertain. The germline gives CDR1 MNHEY, CDR2 SMNVEV (reference sequence). Trimming took 0 bases from V and 2 from J, leaving 5 bases between them. The CDR3 sequence is 13 residues long.

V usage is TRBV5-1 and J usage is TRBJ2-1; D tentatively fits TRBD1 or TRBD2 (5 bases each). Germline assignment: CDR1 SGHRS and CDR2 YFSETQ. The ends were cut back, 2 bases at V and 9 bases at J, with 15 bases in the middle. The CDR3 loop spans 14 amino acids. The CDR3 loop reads CASSFGAWDGEQFF. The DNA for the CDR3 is TGCGCCAGCAGCTTTGGGGCTTGGGACGGTGAGCAGTTCTTC. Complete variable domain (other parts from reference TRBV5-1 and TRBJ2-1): KAGVTQTPRYLIKTRGQQVTLSCSPISGHRSVSWYQQTPGQGLQFLFEYFSETQRNKGNFPGRFSGRQFSNSRSEMNVSTLELGDSALYLCASSFGAWDGEQFFGPGTRLTVL.

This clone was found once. The CDR3 coding sequence is TGTGCCAGCAGCTCCTCGGCCACTCGCACGCAGTATTTT. Protein sequence: CASSSSATRTQYF. V is TRBV7-2 and J is TRBJ2-3, with no clear D. Trimming pared 4 bases from V and 9 bases from J, leaving 14 bases between. CDR1 SGHTA and CDR2 FQGNSA come from the germline V gene. This CDR3 comprises 13 residues.

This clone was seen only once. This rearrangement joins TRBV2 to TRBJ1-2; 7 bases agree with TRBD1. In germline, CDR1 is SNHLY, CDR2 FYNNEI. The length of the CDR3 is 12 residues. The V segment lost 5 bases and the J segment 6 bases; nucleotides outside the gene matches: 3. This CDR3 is CASSLRGHGYTF. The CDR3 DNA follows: TGTGCCAGCAGTCTAAGGGGGCATGGCTACACCTTC. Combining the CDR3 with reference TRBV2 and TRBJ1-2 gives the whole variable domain EPEVTQTPSHQVTQMGQEVILRCVPISNHLYFYWYRQILGQKVEFLVSFYNNEISEKSEIFDDQFSVERPDGSNFTLKIRSTKLEDSAMYFCASSLRGHGYTFGSGTRLTVV.

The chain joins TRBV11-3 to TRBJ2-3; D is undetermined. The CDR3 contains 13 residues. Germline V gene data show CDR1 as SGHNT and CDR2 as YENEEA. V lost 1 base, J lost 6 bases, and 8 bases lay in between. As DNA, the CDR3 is TGTGCCAGCAGCTTAGTACCCCAGGATACGCAGTATTTT. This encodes CASSLVPQDTQYF.

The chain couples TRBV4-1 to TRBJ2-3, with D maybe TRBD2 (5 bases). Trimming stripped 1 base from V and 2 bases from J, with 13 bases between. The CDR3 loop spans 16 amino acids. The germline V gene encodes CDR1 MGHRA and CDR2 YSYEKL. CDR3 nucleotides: TGCGCCAGCAGCCAAGGAAGAGGGAGTAACACAGATACGCAGTATTTT. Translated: CASSQGRGSNTDTQYF.

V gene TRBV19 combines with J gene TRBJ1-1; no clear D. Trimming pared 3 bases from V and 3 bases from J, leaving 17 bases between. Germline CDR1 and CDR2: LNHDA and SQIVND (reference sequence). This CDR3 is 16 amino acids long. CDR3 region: CASSIRSGFRYTEAFF. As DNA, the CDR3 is TGTGCCAGTAGTATTCGCTCGGGTTTTCGTTACACTGAAGCTTTCTTT.

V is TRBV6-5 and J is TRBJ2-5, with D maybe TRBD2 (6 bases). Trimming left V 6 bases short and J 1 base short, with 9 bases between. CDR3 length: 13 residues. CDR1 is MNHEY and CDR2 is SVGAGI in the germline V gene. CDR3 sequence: CASRVGGQETQYF. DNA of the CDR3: TGTGCCAGCAGAGTGGGGGGCCAAGAGACCCAGTACTTC.

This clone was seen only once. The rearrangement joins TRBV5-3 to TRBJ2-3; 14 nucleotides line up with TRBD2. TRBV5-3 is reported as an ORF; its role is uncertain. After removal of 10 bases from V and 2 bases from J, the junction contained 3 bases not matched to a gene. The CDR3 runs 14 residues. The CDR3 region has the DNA TGTGCCGGGACTAGCGGGAGTCCCACAGATACGCAGTATTTT. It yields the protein CAGTSGSPTDTQYF.